The source of this T cell receptor beta chain is a study of radiotherapy plus CTLA-4 blockade in lung cancer. Study conclusions and caveats: Tumor-derived TCR clones expanded in blood after radiotherapy plus ipilimumab. Response was reportedly best predicted by early blood T cell clone dynamics, with interferon-beta.

Libraries were prepared by immunoSEQ multiplex PCR; TCRdb keeps only in-frame clonotypes and omits some of them. The sample has about 50,000 clones, about 85% seen once. Chemo-refractory metastatic non-small-cell lung cancer patients received focal radiation with ipilimumab CTLA-4 blockade. As regards this clone: Its target is unknown.

The CDR3 is made up of 16 amino acids. V dropped 1 base and J dropped 1; count of bases not matched to a gene: 2. The germline V gene has CDR1 SGHTA and CDR2 FQGNSA. The sequence came from a human donor with non-small cell lung cancer whose response to radiotherapy plus ipilimumab could not be evaluated. The chain uses TRBV7-2 and TRBJ2-5; the match to TRBD2 covers 11 bases. Sequencing used peripheral blood, obtained from a patient treated with radiotherapy plus ipilimumab. In DNA form, the CDR3 reads TGTGCCAGCAGCTTAGGACTAGCGGGGAGCCAAGAGACCCAGTACTTC. Its translation: CASSLGLAGSQETQYF.